One and the same sample provided the 25 T cell receptor beta chains below, sequenced in a study of OX40 agonist ivuxolimab in advanced cancers. Libraries were prepared by immunoSEQ multiplex PCR; TCRdb keeps only in-frame clonotypes and omits some of them. The sample contains 19,000 or so clones, about 73% of which appear only once. The source material was CD4+ or CD8+ T cells sorted from blood, sampled in a trial of the OX40 agonist ivuxolimab. Receptors were obtained from an adult with an advanced solid tumor such as melanoma, head and neck, liver or kidney cancer.

The CDR3, as DNA: TGTGCCAGCAGGTCCGTAGGGGGCGGAAGTCTTTACAATGAGCAGTTCTTC. Its translation is CASRSVGGGSLYNEQFF. The gene calls are TRBV7-9 and TRBJ2-1, with 7 bases identical to TRBD1. The CDR3 has 17 residues. V lost 6 bases, J lost 4 bases, and 15 bases stayed unmatched. Germline V lookup: CDR1 SEHNR, CDR2 FQNEAQ (reference sequence).

The CDR3 protein is CASSLFMREGVDTQYF. DNA for the CDR3: TGTGCCAGCAGCTTGTTTATGCGGGAGGGAGTAGATACGCAGTATTTT. The V and J genes are TRBV5-6 and TRBJ2-3; 9 bases agree with TRBD2. The germline V gene has CDR1 SGHDT and CDR2 YYEEEE. The length of the CDR3 is 16 residues. V was clipped by 1 base and J by 5 bases; unmatched bases: 8.

V usage is TRBV29-1 and J usage is TRBJ2-7; TRBD2 aligns across 14 bases. Germline loops: CDR1 SQVTM, CDR2 ANQGSEA. The CDR3 totals 15 residues. Trimming cost V 2 bases and J 4 bases; bases outside gene matches: 4. The CDR3 sequence: CSVENWTSGGYEQYF. CDR3 nucleotides: TGCAGCGTTGAAAATTGGACTAGCGGGGGGTACGAGCAGTACTTC.

As for this clone: Other DNA sequences in this sample translate to the same CDR3. CDR3 in amino acids: CASSLLAGGPDEQFF. The CDR3 DNA follows: TGTGCCAGCAGTTTACTAGCGGGAGGGCCCGATGAGCAGTTCTTC. The V call is TRBV11-2, the J call TRBJ2-1, with 13 nucleotides matching TRBD2. This CDR3 has 15 amino acids. Germline trimming cut 6 bases from V and 8 bases from J; bases unmatched to any gene: 7. Germline-derived CDR1 and CDR2 are SGHAT and FQNNGV.

This chain uses TRBV27 with TRBJ2-2, with 12 nucleotides matching TRBD1. CDR3 length: 15 residues. Germline V lookup: CDR1 MNHEY, CDR2 SMNVEV (reference sequence). The trim removed 6 bases at V and 7 bases at J, leaving 6 bases unmatched. The DNA for the CDR3 is TGTGCCAGCAGGATCGGGACAGGGGGCTTCGGGGAGCTGTTTTTT. This encodes CASRIGTGGFGELFF.

The gene calls are TRBV27 and TRBJ1-5; the D is unclear. There are 15 residues in the CDR3. CDR1 and CDR2 (germline): MNHEY, SMNVEV (reference sequence). V shed 0 bases and J shed 3 bases, with 9 bases lying between them. The DNA for the CDR3 is TGTGCCAGCAGTTTATCAGCCAGACTCAATCAGCCCCAGCATTTT. This gives the protein CASSLSARLNQPQHF.

The rearrangement uses TRBV4-2 and TRBJ1-3, with D unresolved. CDR3 size: 16 residues. V lost 0 bases to trimming and J lost 4 bases, with 13 bases between them. Germline lookup yields CDR1 LGHNA and CDR2 YNFKEQ. The CDR3 spells CASSQDPGGGGNTIYF. The CDR3 DNA sequence: TGTGCCAGCAGCCAAGACCCAGGAGGTGGGGGAAACACCATATATTTT.

V gene TRBV6-6 combines with J gene TRBJ1-2; D ambiguous. There are 16 residues in the CDR3. Germline CDR1 and CDR2: MNHNY and SVGAGI (reference sequence). V lost 0 bases to trimming and J lost 4 bases, with 15 bases between them. The chain's CDR3 is CASSYSTPAGFYGYTF. Here the CDR3 DNA reads TGTGCCAGCAGTTACTCCACCCCTGCCGGCTTCTATGGCTACACCTTC.

The V gene is TRBV19, the J gene TRBJ1-1; D might be TRBD1 (5 bases). This CDR3 is built from 15 residues. Deletions cut 5 bases from V and 4 bases from J, with 17 bases between. Germline V gene sequence: CDR1 LNHDA, CDR2 SQIVND (reference sequence). CDR3 amino acids: CASSLSGTASTEAFF. DNA for the CDR3: TGTGCCAGTAGTTTATCCGGGACTGCGAGCACTGAAGCTTTCTTT. The full variable domain, rest sourced from reference TRBV19 and TRBJ1-1, is DGGITQSPKYLFRKEGQNVTLSCEQNLNHDAMYWYRQDPGQGLRLIYYSQIVNDFQKGDIAEGYSVSREKKESFPLTVTSAQKNPTAFYLCASSLSGTASTEAFFGQGTRLTVV.

This sequence joins TRBV6-5 and TRBJ1-2; D unclear. CDR3 length: 13 amino acids. Trimming took 7 bases from V and 4 from J, leaving 13 bases between them. Per the germline V gene, CDR1 is MNHEY and CDR2 is SVGAGI. The CDR3 nucleotides read TGTGCCAGCAATAACGGACGGTCCTATGGCTACACCTTC. It translates to CASNNGRSYGYTF.

CDR3 amino acids: CASSGWTGGYEQYF. The CDR3 bases are TGTGCCAGCAGTGGCTGGACAGGGGGCTACGAGCAGTACTTC. The chain carries TRBV6-5 and TRBJ2-7; 10 bases match TRBD1. Unmatched junction bases numbered 4, after V lost 5 bases and J lost 3 bases. Germline V gene lookup returns CDR1 MNHEY and CDR2 SVGAGI. The CDR3 runs 14 residues.

The chain employs TRBV19 and TRBJ2-7, with 9 bases matching TRBD2. The V gene end was trimmed by 4 bases and the J gene end by 4 bases; junction bases not matched to a gene: 8. The CDR3 runs 15 residues. From germline, CDR1 is LNHDA and CDR2 SQIVND (reference sequence). CDR3: CASSKLAGDMYEQYF. In DNA form, the CDR3 reads TGTGCCAGTAGTAAATTAGCGGGAGATATGTACGAGCAGTACTTC.

The chain links TRBV5-4 to TRBJ1-2; 8 bases line up with TRBD1. Germline V gives CDR1 SGHNT, CDR2 YYREEE (reference sequence). The trim removed 4 bases at V and 7 bases at J, leaving 9 bases unmatched. The CDR3 runs to 14 residues. The CDR3 coding sequence is TGTGCCAGCAGCGAACCGGGACAGGTCGGTGGCTACACCTTC. It is translated as CASSEPGQVGGYTF.

The chain is built from TRBV6-5 and TRBJ2-7; D call uncertain. The CDR3 spans 15 residues. The ends were cut back, 2 bases at V and 1 base at J, with 12 bases in the middle. The germline V gene has CDR1 MNHEY and CDR2 SVGAGI. CDR3 amino acids: CASSYGMDGSYEQYF. CDR3 sequence (DNA): TGTGCCAGCAGTTACGGTATGGACGGTTCCTACGAGCAGTACTTC.

The chain joins TRBV28 to TRBJ2-1; 8 bases line up with TRBD1. Unmatched junction bases numbered 9, after V lost 2 bases and J lost 3 bases. The CDR3 consists of 17 residues. Germline loops: CDR1 MDHEN, CDR2 SYDVKM. CDR3 sequence (DNA): TGTGCCAGCAGTTTAAGGGCCAGGGGGCTATTCTACAATGAGCAGTTCTTC. Its protein is CASSLRARGLFYNEQFF.

This clone is deemed medium-sized. The chain couples TRBV30 to TRBJ1-2; no clear D gene. The germline V and J ends were trimmed by 6 bases and 5 bases, with 13 bases remaining between them. Germline V gene lookup returns CDR1 GTSNPN and CDR2 SVGIG (reference sequence). CDR3 length: 12 residues. DNA for the CDR3: TGTGCCTGTTTACCTTCTCCGTATGGCTACACCTTC. It codes for CACLPSPYGYTF. The full variable domain, completed using reference TRBV30 and TRBJ1-2, is SQTIHQWPATLVQPVGSPLSLECTVEGTSNPNLYWYRQAAGRGLQLLFYSVGIGQISSEVPQNLSASRPQDRQFILSSKKLLLSDSGFYLCACLPSPYGYTFGSGTRLTVV.

The chain joins TRBV15 to TRBJ1-1; D is uncertain. Germline V CDR1 and CDR2: LNHNV, YYDKDF (reference sequence). The CDR3 runs to 13 residues. V was pared by 1 base and J by 0 bases, with 3 bases between. Here the CDR3 DNA reads TGTGCCACCAGCAGAGGGGTGAACACTGAAGCTTTCTTT. Its protein product is CATSRGVNTEAFF. Variable domain in full (rest from reference TRBV15 and TRBJ1-1): DAMVIQNPRYQVTQFGKPVTLSCSQTLNHNVMYWYQQKSSQAPKLLFHYYDKDFNNEADTPDNFQSRRPNTSFCFLDIRSPGLGDTAMYLCATSRGVNTEAFFGQGTRLTVV.

The table lists this clone with a count of one. The rearrangement uses TRBV7-9 and TRBJ2-5; 7 nucleotides align to TRBD1. Per the germline V gene, CDR1 is SEHNR and CDR2 is FQNEAQ (reference sequence). V was clipped by 5 bases and J by 5 bases; unmatched bases: 11. This CDR3 has 15 residues. The CDR3 spells CASSARDSRGETQYF. The CDR3 nucleotides are TGTGCCAGCAGCGCGCGCGACAGCAGGGGGGAGACCCAGTACTTC.

The CDR3 is CASSELGSPIEKLFF. For the CDR3, the DNA is TGTGCCAGCAGTGAATTGGGCAGCCCGATTGAAAAACTGTTTTTT. This chain links TRBV25-1 with TRBJ1-4, with D hard to call. Trimming left V 1 base short and J 7 bases short, with 13 bases between. CDR3 length: 15 amino acids. The V gene's germline CDR1 is MGHDK and CDR2 SYGVNS.

The rearrangement joins TRBV7-8 to TRBJ2-5; D is tentatively TRBD1 or TRBD2 (5 bases each). Trimming pared 3 bases from V and 3 bases from J, leaving 14 bases between. This CDR3 has 15 amino acids. Looked up from germline, CDR1 is SGHVS and CDR2 is FQNEAQ. The CDR3 region is CASSFNRRREETQYF. The CDR3 nucleotides read TGTGCCAGCAGCTTCAACAGGAGGCGGGAAGAGACCCAGTACTTC.

The chain links TRBV4-1 to TRBJ2-7; D gene uncertain. The CDR3 totals 13 residues. Germline CDR1 is MGHRA and CDR2 is YSYEKL. With 4 bases removed from V and 5 bases from J, the gap between germline ends came to 12 bases. Written as DNA, the CDR3 is TGCGCCAGCAGCCTAGGTTTGGCAGACGAGCAGTACTTC. Translation gives CASSLGLADEQYF.

This clone was counted once. The rearrangement links TRBV7-2 to TRBJ2-7, with 7 bases lining up with TRBD2. The CDR3 extends over 15 amino acids. After removal of 1 base from V and 5 bases from J, the junction contained 8 bases not matched to a gene. Germline values: CDR1 SGHTA, CDR2 FQGNSA. The CDR3 DNA reads TGTGCCAGCAGCTTAGTTGGCGGGAGAGCGGACGAGCAGTACTTC. Translation: CASSLVGGRADEQYF.

In DNA form, the CDR3 reads TGCGCCAGCAGTGAAATTACCTACGAGCAGTACTTC. This gives the protein CASSEITYEQYF. V gene TRBV10-2 combines with J gene TRBJ2-7; D is unclear. The V gene lost 3 bases and the J gene lost 2 bases, with 5 bases spanning the gap. Looked up from germline, CDR1 is WSHSY and CDR2 is SAAADI. The CDR3 has 12 residues.

V gene TRBV7-9 combines with J gene TRBJ1-2, with TRBD1 matching over 12 bases. There are 15 residues in the CDR3. Trimming cost V 6 bases and J 4 bases; bases outside gene matches: 6. Looked up from germline, CDR1 is SEHNR and CDR2 is FQNEAQ (reference sequence). The CDR3 coding sequence is TGTGCCAGCAGACCGGGACAGGGGGCCAGCTATGGCTACACCTTC. It is translated as CASRPGQGASYGYTF.

V and J are TRBV7-6 and TRBJ2-1; D perhaps matches TRBD1 (6 bases). Germline lookup yields CDR1 SGHVS and CDR2 FNYEAQ. The CDR3 covers 11 residues. V lost 5 bases to trimming and J lost 10 bases, with 9 bases between them. CDR3 in amino acids: CASSPGQEQFF. The CDR3 bases are TGTGCCAGCAGCCCCGGACAGGAGCAGTTCTTC. Complete variable domain (other parts from reference TRBV7-6 and TRBJ2-1): GAGVSQSPRYKVTKRGQDVALRCDPISGHVSLYWYRQALGQGPEFLTYFNYEAQQDKSGLPNDRFSAERPEGSISTLTIQRTEQRDSAMYRCASSPGQEQFFGPGTRLTVL.